At least ten counts were recorded for the clone carrying this TCR beta chain. Its target is not known. The data were obtained in a study of human T cells and chemical hapten exposure. Looking at the study overall: Slight volume differences across pooled libraries mainly accounted for varying per-sample TCR yields. Notes on the study in general: The study found that DPC sensitization did not change TCRs above 1 in 1000 frequency.

V shed 6 bases and J shed 3 bases, with 10 bases lying between them. The germline V gene has CDR1 SGHRS and CDR2 YFSETQ. The CDR3 has 13 residues. The library attached unique molecular identifiers to individual cDNA molecules. In the study's own analysis: Ranging from roughly 23,224 to 700,000, TCR counts per sample had a median value of 95,638. TCRdb re-called the reads with MiXCR, one entry per CDR3 protein. These V and J calls originate from TCRdb's pipeline instead of the authors' own analysis. The profile shows more than 100,000 distinct CDR3 sequences, more than 8.5% of them singletons. Total RNA was isolated from unfractionated whole blood.

Specimen: whole blood. This chain uses TRBV5-1 with TRBJ2-1; D is uncertain. The source is a human donor in good health. Some clones in this sample may be carry-over from other donors' samples. Here the CDR3 DNA reads TGCGCCAGCACGGCAGCGCTCTACAATGAGCAGTTCTTC. This sequence encodes CASTAALYNEQFF.